This entry features one T cell receptor beta chain sequence. CDR1 is SGDLS and CDR2 is YYNGEE in the germline V gene. Between the trimmed V and J ends, which lost 0 bases and 1 base, there was a span of 13 bases. The CDR3 is made up of 16 amino acids. The source of the sample is a study of blood T cells in healthy people across ages. Every participating donor contributed around 9.5 milliliters of peripheral blood through a draw. Isolation of PBMCs gave at least 7 million cells per sample. PCR was performed a second time for about 7 to 12 cycles using a sample-barcoded 5' primer and a J-beta primer mix. A template-switch adaptor containing 12 random nucleotides labeled each cDNA molecule. MiXCR, applied by TCRdb to the 5' RACE reads, yields one record per CDR3 protein. The table shows fewer than 900,000 distinct CDR3 sequences, with approximately 49% occurring only once.

The sample consisted of blood. This chain joins TRBV9 and TRBJ2-5, with D unclear. The sequence was collected from a woman aged 55-75 years in good health. The CDR3 DNA reads TGTGCCAGCAGCGTAGGATACGCCGCTACCCAAGAGACCCAGTACTTC. Encoded protein: CASSVGYAATQETQYF.